Shown below are 5 T cell receptor beta chains from a single sample sequenced in a study of metastatic and nonmetastatic thyroid tumors (dated by TCRdb to the early 2020s). No patient had received any treatment before thyroid surgery. The library relied on PCR. The sequencer was an Illumina HiSeq 4000. The public reads were quality trimmed at Q25 with fastp and then assembled into clones with MiXCR by TCRdb, keeping productive beta chains. Across this sample there are tens of thousands of clones, with roughly 12% seen only once. The top ten constitute around 11% of the sample. Sequencing was performed on blood. The receptors shown here come from a female donor with papillary thyroid cancer or a benign thyroid nodule (not recorded which). Some clones in this sample may be carry-over from other donors' samples.

As for this clone: Compared with germline, one end of the junction differs, possibly owing to a read error. The CDR3 protein is CASSTSGLHNEQVF. CDR3 DNA sequence: TGCGCCAGCAGCACTAGCGGTCTACACAATGAGCAGGTCTTC. The chain uses TRBV5-1 and TRBJ2-1; 8 positions match TRBD2. Germline CDR1 SGHRS, CDR2 YFSETQ. The CDR3 length is 14 residues.

This clone was seen repeatedly, ten times or more. A single base separates this from a much larger clone, so it may be a read error. The chain couples TRBV27 to TRBJ2-1; D is possibly TRBD1 (6 bases). V was shortened by 3 bases and J by 9 bases, with 18 bases between the two germline ends. The CDR3 has 15 residues. Per germline, CDR1 MNHEY and CDR2 SMNVEV (reference sequence). CDR3 loop: CASSLAVSQGSEQFF. The CDR3 coding sequence is TGTGCCAGCAGTTTGGCGGTTTCCCAGGGGAGTGAGCAGTTCTTC.

In this sample, this clone turned up many times. The V and J genes are TRBV3-1 and TRBJ1-2; the match to TRBD1 covers 7 bases. The V segment lost 1 base and the J segment 4 bases; nucleotides outside the gene matches: 12. Germline-derived CDR1 and CDR2 are LGHDT and YNNKEL (reference sequence). CDR3 size: 17 residues. CDR3 DNA sequence: TGTGCCAGCAGCCAAGTTCCTAAGGCAGGGGGGGGCTATGGCTACACCTTC. It codes for CASSQVPKAGGGYGYTF.

This clone was detected many times. The chain combines TRBV5-1 with TRBJ1-3, with D possibly being TRBD1 (6 bases). Germline loops: CDR1 SGHRS, CDR2 YFSETQ. The CDR3 is 14 residues long. The V end lost 4 bases, the J end lost 8 bases, and 16 bases lay between the germline ends. The CDR3 loop is CASSQQGLADTIYF. CDR3 sequence (DNA): TGCGCCAGCAGCCAACAGGGCTTAGCGGACACCATATATTTT. Complete variable domain (other parts from reference TRBV5-1 and TRBJ1-3): KAGVTQTPRYLIKTRGQQVTLSCSPISGHRSVSWYQQTPGQGLQFLFEYFSETQRNKGNFPGRFSGRQFSNSRSEMNVSTLELGDSALYLCASSQQGLADTIYFGEGSWLTVV.

This clone was recorded many times. This chain links TRBV6-6 with TRBJ1-5; the D is unclear. The V end was cut by 2 bases, the J end by 0 bases, with 8 bases between. The germline gives CDR1 MNHNY, CDR2 SVGAGI (reference sequence). This CDR3 is built from 15 residues. CDR3 in amino acids: CASSYAPNSNQPQHF. CDR3 DNA sequence: TGTGCCAGCAGTTACGCGCCAAATAGCAATCAGCCCCAGCATTTT.